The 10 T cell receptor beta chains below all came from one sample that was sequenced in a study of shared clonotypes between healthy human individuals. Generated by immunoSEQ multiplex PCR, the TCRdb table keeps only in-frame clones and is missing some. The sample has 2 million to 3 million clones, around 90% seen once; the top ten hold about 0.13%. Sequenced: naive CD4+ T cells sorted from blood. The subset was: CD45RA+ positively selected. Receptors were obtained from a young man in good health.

CDR3 coding DNA: TGTGCCAGCAGCTGGGGACTGGCAGAGACCCAGTACTTC. Translating it yields CASSWGLAETQYF. The chain is built from TRBV7-9 and TRBJ2-5; perhaps TRBD2 as D (6 bases). Deletions cut 4 bases from V and 4 bases from J, with 10 bases between. The germline V gene has CDR1 SEHNR and CDR2 FQNEAQ (reference sequence). The length of the CDR3 is 13 residues.

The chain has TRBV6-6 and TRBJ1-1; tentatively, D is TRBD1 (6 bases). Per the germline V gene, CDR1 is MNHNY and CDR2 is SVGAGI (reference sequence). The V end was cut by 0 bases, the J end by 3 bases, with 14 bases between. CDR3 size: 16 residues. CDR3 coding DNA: TGTGCCAGCAGTTACTCGAGGCTAAGGGGGGACACTGAAGCTTTCTTT. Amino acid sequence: CASSYSRLRGDTEAFF.

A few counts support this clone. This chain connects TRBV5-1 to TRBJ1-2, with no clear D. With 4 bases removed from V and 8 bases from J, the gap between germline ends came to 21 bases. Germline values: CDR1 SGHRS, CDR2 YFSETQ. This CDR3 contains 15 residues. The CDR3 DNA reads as TGCGCCAGCAGCCCTGGAGTAGGGTTTCTCAAGGGCTACACCTTC. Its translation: CASSPGVGFLKGYTF.

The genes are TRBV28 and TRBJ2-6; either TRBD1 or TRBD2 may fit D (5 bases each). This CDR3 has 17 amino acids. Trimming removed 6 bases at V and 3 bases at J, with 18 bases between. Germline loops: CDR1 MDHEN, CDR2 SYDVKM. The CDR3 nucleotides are TGTGCCAGCAGGTACGGGGCCCAGCATATTGGGGCCAACGTCCTGACTTTC. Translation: CASRYGAQHIGANVLTF.

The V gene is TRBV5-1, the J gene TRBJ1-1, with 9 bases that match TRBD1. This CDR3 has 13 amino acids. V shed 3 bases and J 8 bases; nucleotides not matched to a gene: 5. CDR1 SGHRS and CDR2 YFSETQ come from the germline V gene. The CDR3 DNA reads TGCGCCAGCAGCTCGGGACAGGGATTAGAAGCTTTCTTT. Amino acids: CASSSGQGLEAFF.

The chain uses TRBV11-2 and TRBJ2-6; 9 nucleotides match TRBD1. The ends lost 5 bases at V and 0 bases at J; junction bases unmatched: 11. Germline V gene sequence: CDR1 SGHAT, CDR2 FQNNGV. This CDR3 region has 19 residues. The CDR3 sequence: CASSTDPGQGSSGANVLTF. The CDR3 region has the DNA TGTGCCAGCAGCACGGACCCCGGACAGGGGAGCTCTGGGGCCAACGTCCTGACTTTC.

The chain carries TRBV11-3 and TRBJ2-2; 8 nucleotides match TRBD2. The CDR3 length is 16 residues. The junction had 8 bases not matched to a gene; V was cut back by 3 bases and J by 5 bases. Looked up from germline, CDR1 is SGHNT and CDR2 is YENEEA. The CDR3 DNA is TGTGCCAGCAGCTTTGCGAGCGGGAGTGGTACCGGGGAGCTGTTTTTT. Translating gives CASSFASGSGTGELFF. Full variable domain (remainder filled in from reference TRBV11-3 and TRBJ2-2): EAGVVQSPRYKIIEKKQPVAFWCNPISGHNTLYWYLQNLGQGPELLIRYENEEAVDDSQLPKDRFSAERLKGVDSTLKIQPAELGDSAVYLCASSFASGSGTGELFFGEGSRLTVL.

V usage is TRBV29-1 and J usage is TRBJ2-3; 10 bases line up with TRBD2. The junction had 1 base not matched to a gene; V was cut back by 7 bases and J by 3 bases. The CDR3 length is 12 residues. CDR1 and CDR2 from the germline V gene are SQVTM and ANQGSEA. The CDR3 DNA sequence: TGCAGCGCGACTAGCGGGACAGATACGCAGTATTTT. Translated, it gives CSATSGTDTQYF.

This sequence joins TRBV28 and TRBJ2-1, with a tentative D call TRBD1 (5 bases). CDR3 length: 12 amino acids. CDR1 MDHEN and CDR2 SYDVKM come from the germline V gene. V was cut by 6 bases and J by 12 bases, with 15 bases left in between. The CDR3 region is CASSPGPRAQFF. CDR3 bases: TGTGCCAGCAGCCCGGGCCCCAGGGCGCAGTTCTTC.

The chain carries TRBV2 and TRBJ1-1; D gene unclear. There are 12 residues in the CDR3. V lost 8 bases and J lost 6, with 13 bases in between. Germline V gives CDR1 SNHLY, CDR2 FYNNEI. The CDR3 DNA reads TGTGCCAGCGACCAGGTATGGCCTGAAGCTTTCTTT. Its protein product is CASDQVWPEAFF.